A selection of T cell receptor beta chains follows, all from one sample in a study of blood T cell repertoires in COVID-19. This table comes from immunoSEQ multiplex PCR, and its TCRdb copy is limited to in-frame clones, with some not included. The data show more than 200,000 clones, 70% to 90% seen once. The specimen sequenced was peripheral blood. These receptor sequences come from a woman in her fifties or sixties with COVID-19, enrolled during active disease. The CDR3 runs from the conserved cysteine through the conserved F or W. The order of the fields is D gene, clone size, V gene, J gene, CDR3 DNA, CDR3 protein. D genes are given only for firm matches. A clone size is listed for some rows: how often the clone was seen (once, few, many), or a class if it is expanded.

>-|once|TRBV5-4|TRBJ2-3
TGTGCCAGCAGCTTGGAAGGAGGACGGCCCACAGATACGCAGTATTTT
CASSLEGGRPTDTQYF
>TRBD2|-|TRBV5-4|TRBJ2-3
TGTGCCAGCAGCTCCGTAGCGGGGGGGCCCGCAGATACGCAGTATTTT
CASSSVAGGPADTQYF
>-|-|TRBV5-1|TRBJ1-5
TGCGCCAGCAGCCCGCAGGGGAGGGGTCAGCCCCAGCATTTT
CASSPQGRGQPQHF
>-|-|TRBV7-9|TRBJ1-2
TGTGCCAGCAGCTTAGTGGCAGGCCAAGCTAACTATGGCTACACCTTC
CASSLVAGQANYGYTF
>TRBD1|-|TRBV24-1|TRBJ2-3
TGTGCCACCAGTGATTTGGCCAGGGCAGGGGGAGATACGCAGTATTTT
CATSDLARAGGDTQYF
>TRBD1|-|TRBV7-8|TRBJ2-6
TGTGCCAGCAGCTATACAGGGACAGGGGGCTCTGGGGCCAACGTCCTGACTTTC
CASSYTGTGGSGANVLTF
>TRBD2|-|TRBV13|TRBJ2-3
TGTGCCAGCAGCTACCCGTGGGAGGGACTAGCGGGGCCAGATACGCAGTATTTT
CASSYPWEGLAGPDTQYF
>-|once|TRBV5-1|TRBJ2-3
TGCGCCAGCAGCTTGTGGGGGGAGAGCACAGATACGCAGTATTTT
CASSLWGESTDTQYF
>-|-|TRBV2|TRBJ2-1
TGTGCCAGCAGGCCTAGTTACAATGAGCAGTTCTTC
CASRPSYNEQFF
>TRBD1|-|TRBV12-3/TRBV12-4|TRBJ2-3
TGTGCCAGCGTTGGGACAGTGGATACGCAGTATTTT
CASVGTVDTQYF
>-|-|TRBV18|TRBJ2-4
TGTGCCAGCTCACCACCAGGGGACATTCAGTACTTC
CASSPPGDIQYF
>-|once|TRBV12-3/TRBV12-4|TRBJ1-5
TGTGCCAGCAGTCTACATCAGGATCAGCCCCAGCATTTT
CASSLHQDQPQHF
>-|-|TRBV9|TRBJ1-3
TGTGCCAGCAGCGTAGCTCCGGCTGGAAACACCATATATTTT
CASSVAPAGNTIYF
>TRBD2|-|TRBV5-4|TRBJ2-2
TGTGCCAGCAGCTTGGAGAGCGGGAAGGTGTTTTTT
CASSLESGKVFF
>-|-|TRBV19|TRBJ1-2
TGTGCCAGCACAGGGAACTATGGCTACACCTTC
CASTGNYGYTF
>TRBD1|once|TRBV6-2/TRBV6-3|TRBJ2-7
TGTGCCAGCAGTTACTCTGACAGGGGGAGCATCTACGAGCAGTACTTC
CASSYSDRGSIYEQYF
>-|-|TRBV27|TRBJ2-6
TGTGCCAGCAGTCCCCTGGGGCACCTCTCTGGGGCCAACGTCCTGACTTTC
CASSPLGHLSGANVLTF
>-|-|TRBV6-5|TRBJ1-5
TGTGCCAGCAGTTCCGGGACAACTCAGCCCCAGCATTTT
CASSSGTTQPQHF
>TRBD2|once|TRBV10-1|TRBJ2-3
TGCGCCAGCAGTGAGAGTCGAGCGGGGACCGCCACAGATACGCAGTATTTT
CASSESRAGTATDTQYF
>-|few|TRBV15|TRBJ1-5
TGTGCCACCAGCCGAGGCGTTCAGCCCCAGCATTTT
CATSRGVQPQHF
>-|-|TRBV20-1|TRBJ2-6
TGCAGTGCTAGTGACGAAGACAGATTTAAAACCTCTGGGGCCAACGTCCTGACTTTC
CSASDEDRFKTSGANVLTF
>TRBD2|-|TRBV5-1|TRBJ2-3
TGCGCCAGCGGACTAGCGGGGGGGCATGATACGCAGTATTTT
CASGLAGGHDTQYF
>-|-|TRBV11-3|TRBJ2-2
TGTGCCAGCAGCTTAGAGGGACACCGCTACACCGGGGAGCTGTTTTTT
CASSLEGHRYTGELFF
>TRBD1|-|TRBV2|TRBJ2-3
TGTGCCAGCAGTGAATACGGAACAGGGGTTTTCGCAGATACGCAGTATTTT
CASSEYGTGVFADTQYF
>-|-|TRBV9|TRBJ1-3
TGTGCCAGCAGCGTAGGACAGCGTAATCCATCTGGAAACACCATATATTTT
CASSVGQRNPSGNTIYF